This note documents a single TCR beta chain sequence. The CDR3 runs to 15 residues. Between the trimmed V and J ends, which lost 1 base and 3 bases, there was a span of 11 bases. Germline CDR1 is SGHRS and CDR2 is YFSETQ. The sample originates from a study of blood T cell repertoires in COVID-19. Looking at the study overall: Material from acute and convalescent COVID-19 was sourced from the United States, Italy and Spain. T cells, B-cell-depleted T cells, or PBMCs provided the cDNA or gDNA that served as material.

Seattle patient enrollment occurred during active infection, with longitudinal follow-up thereafter. Methods used by the authors: Amplification of reference gene primers provided the estimated nucleated cell counts. Sequencing used immunoSEQ multiplex PCR; TCRdb keeps in-frame clones, though not all of them. V and J calls and clone size come straight from that table; D and trimming were deduced from the DNA. This sample carries hundreds of thousands of clones, about 88% of them seen once, and the ten largest clones take under 8.5%. This rearrangement joins TRBV5-1 to TRBJ1-3; maybe TRBD1 (5 bases). The source is a woman between 55 and 75 years old with COVID-19, enrolled during active disease. The source material was peripheral blood. CDR3 nucleotide sequence: TGCGCCAGCAGCTTGCCCCGGGACTTTGGAAACACCATATATTTT. This codes for CASSLPRDFGNTIYF.